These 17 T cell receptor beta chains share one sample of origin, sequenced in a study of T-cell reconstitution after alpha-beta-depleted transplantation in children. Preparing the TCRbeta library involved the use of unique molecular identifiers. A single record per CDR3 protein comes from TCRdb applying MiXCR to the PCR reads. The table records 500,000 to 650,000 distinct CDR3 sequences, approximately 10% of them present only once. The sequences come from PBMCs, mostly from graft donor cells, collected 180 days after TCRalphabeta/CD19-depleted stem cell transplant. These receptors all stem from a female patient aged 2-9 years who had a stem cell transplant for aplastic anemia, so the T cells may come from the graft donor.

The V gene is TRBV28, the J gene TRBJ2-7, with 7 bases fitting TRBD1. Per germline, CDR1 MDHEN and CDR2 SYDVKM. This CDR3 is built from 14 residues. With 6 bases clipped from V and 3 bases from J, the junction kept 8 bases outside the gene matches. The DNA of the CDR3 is TGTGCCAGCAGATACCGGGACAGCCTCTACGAGCAGTACTTC. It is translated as CASRYRDSLYEQYF.

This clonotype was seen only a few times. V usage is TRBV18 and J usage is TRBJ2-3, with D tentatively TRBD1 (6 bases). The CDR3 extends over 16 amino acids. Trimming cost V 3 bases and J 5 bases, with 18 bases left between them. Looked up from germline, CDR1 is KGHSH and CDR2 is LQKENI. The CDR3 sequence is CASSPLRTALGDTQYF. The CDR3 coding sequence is TGTGCCAGCTCACCCCTCAGGACAGCTTTGGGAGATACGCAGTATTTT.

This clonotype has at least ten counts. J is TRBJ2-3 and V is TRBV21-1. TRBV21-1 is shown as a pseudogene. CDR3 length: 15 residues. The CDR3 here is CASSKGGTSTDTQYF. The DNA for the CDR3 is TGTGCCAGCAGCAAAGGGGGAACCAGCACAGATACGCAGTATTTT.

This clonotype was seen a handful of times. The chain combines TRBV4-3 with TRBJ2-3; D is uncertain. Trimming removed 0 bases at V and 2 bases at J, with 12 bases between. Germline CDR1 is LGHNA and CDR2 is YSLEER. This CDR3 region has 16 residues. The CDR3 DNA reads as TGCGCCAGCAGCCAAGATGAATTTCGGTACACAGATACGCAGTATTTT. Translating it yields CASSQDEFRYTDTQYF.

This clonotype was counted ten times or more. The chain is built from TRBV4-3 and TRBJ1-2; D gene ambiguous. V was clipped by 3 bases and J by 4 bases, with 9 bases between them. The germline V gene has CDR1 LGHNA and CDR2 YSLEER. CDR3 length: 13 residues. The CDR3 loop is CASSHRHVYGYTF. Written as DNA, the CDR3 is TGCGCCAGCAGCCATAGACATGTCTATGGCTACACCTTC.

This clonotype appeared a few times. CDR3 bases: TGCGCCAGCAGCTGGGACAGGATCAACTATGGCTACACCTTC. This sequence encodes CASSWDRINYGYTF. The V gene is TRBV5-1, the J gene TRBJ1-2; 8 positions agree with TRBD1. CDR3 length equals 14 residues. CDR1 is SGHRS, CDR2 YFSETQ, per germline. The V segment lost 3 bases and the J segment 2 bases; nucleotides outside the gene matches: 3.

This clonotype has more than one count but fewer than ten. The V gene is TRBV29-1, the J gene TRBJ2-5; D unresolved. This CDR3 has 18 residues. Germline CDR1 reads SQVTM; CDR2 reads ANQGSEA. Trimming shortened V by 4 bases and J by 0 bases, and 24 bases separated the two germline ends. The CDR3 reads CSVAGYLERPPYQETQYF. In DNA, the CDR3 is TGCAGCGTTGCAGGATATCTCGAGCGCCCGCCTTACCAAGAGACCCAGTACTTC. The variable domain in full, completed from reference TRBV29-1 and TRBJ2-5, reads SAVISQKPSRDICQRGTSLTIQCQVDSQVTMMFWYRQQPGQSLTLIATANQGSEATYESGFVIDKFPISRPNLTFSTLTVSNMSPEDSSIYLCSVAGYLERPPYQETQYFGPGTRLLVL.

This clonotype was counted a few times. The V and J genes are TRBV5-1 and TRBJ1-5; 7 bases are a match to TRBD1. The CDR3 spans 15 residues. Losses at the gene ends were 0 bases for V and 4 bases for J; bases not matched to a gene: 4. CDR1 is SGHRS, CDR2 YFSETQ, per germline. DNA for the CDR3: TGCGCCAGCAGCTTGGCCGGACAGGAGAATCAGCCCCAGCATTTT. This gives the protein CASSLAGQENQPQHF.

The CDR3 sequence is CATSRDPTNSPLHF. The CDR3 DNA is TGTGCCACCAGCAGGGACCCTACGAATTCACCCCTCCACTTT. This chain joins TRBV15 and TRBJ1-6; D is undetermined. The CDR3 is made up of 14 amino acids. Germline loops: CDR1 LNHNV, CDR2 YYDKDF (reference sequence). V was shortened by 3 bases and J by 7 bases, with 10 bases between the two germline ends.

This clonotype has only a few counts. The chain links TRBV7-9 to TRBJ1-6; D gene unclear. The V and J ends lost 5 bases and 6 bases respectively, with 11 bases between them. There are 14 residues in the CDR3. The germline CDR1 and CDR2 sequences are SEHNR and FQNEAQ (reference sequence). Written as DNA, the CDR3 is TGTGCCAGCAGCCCAGAACCTTTTAATTCACCCCTCCACTTT. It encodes CASSPEPFNSPLHF.

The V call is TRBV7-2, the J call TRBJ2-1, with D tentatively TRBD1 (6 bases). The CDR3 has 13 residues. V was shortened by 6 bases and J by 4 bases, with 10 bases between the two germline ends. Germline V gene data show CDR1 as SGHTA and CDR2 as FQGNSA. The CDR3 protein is CASRHDRYNEQFF. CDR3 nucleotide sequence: TGTGCCAGCAGACATGACAGGTACAATGAGCAGTTCTTC.

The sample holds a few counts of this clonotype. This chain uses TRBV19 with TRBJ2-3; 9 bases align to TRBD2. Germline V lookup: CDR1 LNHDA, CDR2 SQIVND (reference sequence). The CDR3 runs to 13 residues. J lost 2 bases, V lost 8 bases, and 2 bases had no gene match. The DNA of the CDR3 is TGTGCCAGTGGCGGGAGGGCCACAGATACGCAGTATTTT. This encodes CASGGRATDTQYF.

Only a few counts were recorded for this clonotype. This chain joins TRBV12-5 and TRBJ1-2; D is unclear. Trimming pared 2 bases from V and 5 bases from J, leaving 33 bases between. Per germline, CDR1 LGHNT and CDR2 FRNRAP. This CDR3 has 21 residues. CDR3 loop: CASGLSSGLSQPGQKLYGYTF. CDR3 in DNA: TGTGCTAGTGGTTTGTCATCGGGGTTGAGCCAGCCAGGTCAGAAGCTATATGGCTACACCTTC.

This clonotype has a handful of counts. For the CDR3, the DNA is TGCAGTGCTAGGTGGACAGGGACGGCGAGGGAACTGTTTTTT. This translates into CSARWTGTARELFF. This chain uses TRBV20-1 with TRBJ1-4, with TRBD1 matching over 8 bases. The CDR3 length is 14 residues. Germline lookup yields CDR1 DFQATT and CDR2 SNEGSKA (reference sequence). After removal of 3 bases from V and 12 bases from J, the junction contained 12 bases not matched to a gene.

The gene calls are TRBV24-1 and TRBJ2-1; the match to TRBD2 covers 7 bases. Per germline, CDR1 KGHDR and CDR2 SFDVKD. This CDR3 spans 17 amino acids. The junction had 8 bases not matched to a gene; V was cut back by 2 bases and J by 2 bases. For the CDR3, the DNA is TGTGCCACCAGTGATTATAATGTAGCGGGCCCCTACAATGAGCAGTTCTTC. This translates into CATSDYNVAGPYNEQFF.

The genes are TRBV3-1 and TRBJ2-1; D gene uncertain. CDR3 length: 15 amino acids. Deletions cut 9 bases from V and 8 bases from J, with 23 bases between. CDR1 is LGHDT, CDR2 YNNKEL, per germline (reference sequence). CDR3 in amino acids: CARSWRHPPRDEQFF. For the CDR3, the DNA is TGTGCCAGGAGCTGGCGCCATCCACCCCGGGATGAGCAGTTCTTC.

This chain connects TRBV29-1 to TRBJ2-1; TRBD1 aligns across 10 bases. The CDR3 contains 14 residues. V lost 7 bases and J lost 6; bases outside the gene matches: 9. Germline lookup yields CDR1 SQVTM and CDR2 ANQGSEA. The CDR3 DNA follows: TGCAGCGGGAGGGGGACAGGGGTCCCCAATGAGCAGTTCTTC. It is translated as CSGRGTGVPNEQFF.